These 19 T cell receptor beta chains were sequenced from one sample in a study of blood T cell repertoires in COVID-19. Measured with immunoSEQ multiplex PCR; TCRdb has only the in-frame clones, and not every one. In the table there are roughly 33,000 clones, 85% to 95% of which are singletons. Specimen: peripheral blood. The receptors shown here come from a human donor in a cohort sampled during active COVID-19.

V is TRBV28 and J is TRBJ2-5; D might be TRBD1 (6 bases). The V and J ends lost 6 bases and 5 bases respectively, with 13 bases between them. The CDR3 has 13 amino acids. Germline CDR1 reads MDHEN; CDR2 reads SYDVKM. The DNA for the CDR3 is TGTGCCAGCAGATTCCAGGGGCGGGAGACCCAGTACTTC. Its protein product is CASRFQGRETQYF.

The rearrangement joins TRBV7-2 to TRBJ2-3, with 11 nucleotides matching TRBD2. CDR3 size: 15 residues. The J segment lost 3 bases and the V segment lost 1 base, leaving 0 bases of the junction unmatched. Germline CDR1 SGHTA, CDR2 FQGNSA. The chain's CDR3 is CASSLGTSGTDTQYF. The CDR3 DNA reads as TGTGCCAGCAGCTTAGGGACTAGCGGGACAGATACGCAGTATTTT.

The chain employs TRBV27 and TRBJ1-4, with TRBD1 as a possible D gene (5 bases). V shed 6 bases and J shed 1 base, with 12 bases lying between them. The CDR3 has 15 residues. CDR1 and CDR2 (germline): MNHEY, SMNVEV (reference sequence). The CDR3 loop reads CASSKLDRTNEKLFF. The CDR3 DNA reads TGTGCCAGCAGCAAACTCGACAGAACTAATGAAAAACTGTTTTTT.

The chain couples TRBV11-1 to TRBJ2-7; D unresolved. Looked up from germline, CDR1 is SGHAT and CDR2 is FQDESV (reference sequence). The CDR3 covers 13 residues. V was pared by 1 base and J by 5 bases, with 9 bases between. The CDR3, as DNA: TGTGCCAGCAGCTTAGGGGCAGCCCACGAGCAGTACTTC. Residues: CASSLGAAHEQYF.

The rearrangement joins TRBV11-2 to TRBJ1-4; D is perhaps TRBD1 (5 bases). The ends were cut back, 5 bases at V and 8 bases at J, with 15 bases in the middle. In germline, CDR1 is SGHAT, CDR2 FQNNGV. The CDR3 is 14 residues long. CDR3 bases: TGTGCCAGCAGCAGGACCAGGGAAAACGAAAAACTGTTTTTT. Residues: CASSRTRENEKLFF.

The chain carries TRBV4-1 and TRBJ1-1; D call uncertain. This CDR3 contains 14 residues. V lost 0 bases and J 5 bases, leaving 10 bases between the germline ends. Looked up from germline, CDR1 is MGHRA and CDR2 is YSYEKL. Written as DNA, the CDR3 is TGCGCCAGCAGCCAAGAGCACCAGTGGACTGAAGCTTTCTTT. Amino acids: CASSQEHQWTEAFF.

The chain has TRBV24-1 and TRBJ2-5, with 7 positions matching TRBD1. The CDR3 extends over 20 amino acids. In germline, CDR1 is KGHDR, CDR2 SFDVKD. The V segment lost 2 bases and the J segment 0 bases; nucleotides outside the gene matches: 17. Written as DNA, the CDR3 is TGTGCCACCAGTGATTCGCCCCCCCCCGCCGTAGACAGGGACCAAGAGACCCAGTACTTC. Amino acids: CATSDSPPPAVDRDQETQYF.

The CDR3 here is CASRGGEPQHF. DNA for the CDR3: TGTGCCAGCAGGGGAGGCGAGCCCCAGCATTTT. The V gene is TRBV6-5, the J gene TRBJ1-5; D gene unclear. Germline assignment: CDR1 MNHEY and CDR2 SVGAGI. The V and J ends lost 6 bases and 8 bases respectively, with 8 bases between them. The CDR3 has 11 residues.

The V call is TRBV4-1, the J call TRBJ2-7; TRBD1 matches 12 bases. There are 15 residues in the CDR3. The V gene's germline CDR1 is MGHRA and CDR2 YSYEKL. Trimming at V came to 5 bases and at J to 3 bases, leaving 5 bases not matched to a gene. In DNA form, the CDR3 reads TGCGCCAGCAGCGATGGGACAGGGGGCTTCTACGAGCAGTACTTC. It specifies CASSDGTGGFYEQYF.

This chain connects TRBV9 to TRBJ2-3, with D possibly TRBD2 on 6 matching bases. V dropped 3 bases and J dropped 1 base, with 15 bases sitting between them. CDR3 length: 16 amino acids. Germline V gives CDR1 SGDLS, CDR2 YYNGEE. The CDR3 here is CASSAPGREGTDTQYF. The CDR3 DNA follows: TGTGCCAGCAGCGCCCCCGGCAGGGAGGGCACAGATACGCAGTATTTT.

The chain carries TRBV28 and TRBJ1-5; maybe TRBD1 (6 bases). Trimming pared 2 bases from V and 6 bases from J, leaving 20 bases between. This CDR3 contains 17 residues. Looked up from germline, CDR1 is MDHEN and CDR2 is SYDVKM. CDR3 loop: CASSLMGLFRGGQPQHF. As DNA, the CDR3 is TGTGCCAGCAGTTTAATGGGCCTGTTCAGGGGCGGTCAGCCCCAGCATTTT.

The V call is TRBV6-1, the J call TRBJ1-4, with D perhaps TRBD1 (6 bases). The CDR3 runs to 16 residues. Germline assignment: CDR1 MNHNS and CDR2 SASEGT. The germline V and J ends were trimmed by 4 bases and 8 bases, with 20 bases remaining between them. CDR3 loop: CASSVVGGNPNEKLFF. The CDR3 DNA reads as TGTGCCAGCAGTGTAGTAGGGGGAAATCCAAACGAAAAACTGTTTTTT.

V is TRBV7-9 and J is TRBJ1-1; TRBD1 matches at 7 bases. Germline V gene sequence: CDR1 SEHNR, CDR2 FQNEAQ (reference sequence). This CDR3 comprises 15 residues. The ends lost 4 bases at V and 4 bases at J; junction bases unmatched: 9. Here the CDR3 DNA reads TGTGCCAGCAGCTCCCAAGGGGGCCCGGGCACTGAAGCTTTCTTT. Its translation is CASSSQGGPGTEAFF.

The chain uses TRBV21-1 and TRBJ2-3; TRBD1 was called by the table and not checked on the DNA. TRBV21-1 is a pseudogene locus. The CDR3 totals 15 residues. CDR3 DNA sequence: TGTGCCAGCAGCCAAAGACAGGGTGGGGTAGATACGCAGTATTTT. This codes for CASSQRQGGVDTQYF.

This clone has just one count. This chain's CDR3 is CSVAVLVAETDTQYF. The CDR3, as DNA: TGCAGCGTTGCGGTGTTGGTAGCTGAGACAGATACGCAGTATTTT. V and J are TRBV29-1 and TRBJ2-3; D gene unclear. Trimming removed 4 bases from V and 3 bases from J, with 17 bases in between. Germline lookup yields CDR1 SQVTM and CDR2 ANQGSEA. The CDR3 consists of 15 residues.

This clone was seen just once. The V and J genes are TRBV5-4 and TRBJ2-2, with a possible D match to TRBD1 (5 bases). The V gene lost 5 bases and the J gene lost 2 bases, with 13 bases spanning the gap. This CDR3 is 15 amino acids long. CDR1 is SGHNT and CDR2 is YYREEE in the germline V gene (reference sequence). The CDR3 DNA is TGTGCCAGCAGGAAAGGGGATACAAACACCGGGGAGCTGTTTTTT. It specifies CASRKGDTNTGELFF.

The chain carries TRBV15 and TRBJ2-7, with 7 bases aligning to TRBD1. The V gene end was trimmed by 2 bases and the J gene end by 1 base; junction bases not matched to a gene: 5. CDR3 length: 15 residues. Germline V gives CDR1 LNHNV, CDR2 YYDKDF (reference sequence). CDR3 nucleotides: TGTGCCACCAGCAGACACCAGACAGGGTCCTACGAGCAGTACTTC. Translated: CATSRHQTGSYEQYF. Complete variable domain (other parts from reference TRBV15 and TRBJ2-7): DAMVIQNPRYQVTQFGKPVTLSCSQTLNHNVMYWYQQKSSQAPKLLFHYYDKDFNNEADTPDNFQSRRPNTSFCFLDIRSPGLGDTAMYLCATSRHQTGSYEQYFGPGTRLTVT.

The chain links TRBV29-1 to TRBJ2-1; D gene uncertain. Germline loops: CDR1 SQVTM, CDR2 ANQGSEA. Trimming took off 0 bases at V and 10 bases at J, with 13 bases between the two ends. The CDR3 contains 13 residues. The CDR3 is CSVEEPQLPEQFF. CDR3 nucleotides: TGCAGCGTTGAAGAACCACAGCTCCCCGAGCAGTTCTTC.

This chain links TRBV6-5 with TRBJ2-5; D not resolved. Looked up from germline, CDR1 is MNHEY and CDR2 is SVGAGI. The CDR3 covers 14 residues. Trimming left V 0 bases short and J 2 bases short, with 7 bases between. The DNA for the CDR3 is TGTGCCAGCAGTTACTCATCAAATCAAGAGACCCAGTACTTC. Residues: CASSYSSNQETQYF.